The 3 T cell receptor beta chains presented below share a single source sample, sequenced in a study of regulatory T cells in long-lasting Graves disease. Arm-PCR of CDR3 regions and iRepertoire HTBI primers were the basis on which TCR beta libraries were built. MiXCR, run by TCRdb on the multiplex PCR reads, gives a single entry per CDR3 protein. The sample yields about 470,000 distinct CDR3 sequences, 20% to 25% seen once. Documented time point: persistent/refractory GD, antithyroid drugs over 5 years with positive TRAb. Extracted RNA from PBMCs served as the source of the TCR library. The source was peripheral blood mononuclear cells (PBMCs), collected when the disease was refractory, from a patient treated with antithyroid drugs. The receptors originated from a female donor with Graves disease.

This clonotype was detected ten times or more. The chain links TRBV7-2 to TRBJ2-7; the match to TRBD1 covers 7 bases. CDR3 length: 15 amino acids. Germline V gene lookup returns CDR1 SGHTA and CDR2 FQGNSA. The ends lost 3 bases at V and 8 bases at J; junction bases unmatched: 13. For the CDR3, the DNA is TGTGCCAGCAGCTTCCGGACAGGAGGCCACGATAAGCAGTACTTC. Encoded protein: CASSFRTGGHDKQYF.

The CDR3 here is CASRFNRGGQPQHF. The CDR3 DNA sequence: TGTGCCAGCAGGTTTAACAGGGGAGGTCAGCCCCAGCATTTT. The chain is built from TRBV25-1 and TRBJ1-5; 7 bases match TRBD1. The CDR3 spans 14 residues. Germline CDR1 is MGHDK and CDR2 is SYGVNS. Trimming took 6 bases from V and 6 from J; bases not matched to a gene: 8.

The sample holds many counts of this clonotype. The chain recombines TRBV6-1 with TRBJ1-6; tentatively, D is TRBD1 (6 bases). The V and J ends lost 7 bases and 5 bases respectively, with 12 bases between them. The CDR3 is 14 residues long. Germline CDR1 and CDR2: MNHNS and SASEGT. The CDR3 loop is CASNDRSDNSPLHF. CDR3 sequence (DNA): TGTGCCAGCAACGACAGGTCGGATAATTCACCCCTCCACTTT.